The clone carrying this TCR beta chain was detected only a few times. This sample was included in a study of blood T cell repertoires in COVID-19. Data came from immunoSEQ multiplex PCR; TCRdb stores just in-frame clones and leaves some out. This table has tens of thousands of clones, around 90% appearing once. CDR3 length: 14 amino acids. Germline CDR1 SGHRS, CDR2 YFSETQ. Trimming removed 9 bases from V and 4 bases from J; junction bases left unmatched: 12. Sequenced sample: peripheral blood. This receptor was obtained from a man between 65 and 85 years old with active COVID-19. The chain has TRBV5-1 and TRBJ1-2, with 7 bases matching TRBD1. The CDR3 nucleotides are TGCGCCACTAGTCTAACGACAGGGAGCTATGGCTACACCTTC. This gives the protein CATSLTTGSYGYTF.